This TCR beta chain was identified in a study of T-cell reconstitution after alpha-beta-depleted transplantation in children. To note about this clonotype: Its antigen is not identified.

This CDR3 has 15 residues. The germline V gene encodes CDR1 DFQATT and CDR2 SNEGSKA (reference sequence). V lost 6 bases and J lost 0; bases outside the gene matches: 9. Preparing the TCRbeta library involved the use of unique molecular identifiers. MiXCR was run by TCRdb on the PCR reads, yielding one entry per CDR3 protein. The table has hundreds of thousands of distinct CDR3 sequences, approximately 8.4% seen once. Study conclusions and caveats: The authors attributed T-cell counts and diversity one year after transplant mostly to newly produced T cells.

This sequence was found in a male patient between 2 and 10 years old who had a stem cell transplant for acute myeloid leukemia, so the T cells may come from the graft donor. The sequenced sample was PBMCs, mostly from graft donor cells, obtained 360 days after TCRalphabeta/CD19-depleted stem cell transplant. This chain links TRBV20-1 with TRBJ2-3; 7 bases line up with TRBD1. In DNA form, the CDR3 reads TGCAGTGCCAGGGACAGTTTTGCTAGCACAGATACGCAGTATTTT. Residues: CSARDSFASTDTQYF.